These 17 T cell receptor beta chains originate from one sample sequenced in a study of cytomegalovirus exposure and HLA in healthy donors. 13 Jbeta primers and 60 Vbeta primers were used for the PCR. The table came from immunoSEQ multiplex PCR; TCRdb's copy has only in-frame clones and leaves some out. The sample consists of 80,000 to 95,000 clones, 75% to 85% of them appearing once. Sequencing used PBMCs. The receptors stem from a woman between 40 and 50 years old in good health and CMV-seropositive.

This clone was observed a few times. CDR3 DNA: TGTGCCAGCAGTTACTCGGGGACAGAGAACACTGAAGCTTTCTTT. Protein product: CASSYSGTENTEAFF. The chain combines TRBV6-5 with TRBJ1-1, with TRBD1 matching 7 bases. The length of the CDR3 is 15 residues. The V segment lost 0 bases and the J segment 1 base; nucleotides outside the gene matches: 2. The germline V gene has CDR1 MNHEY and CDR2 SVGAGI.

This rearrangement joins TRBV9 to TRBJ2-5, with D maybe TRBD1 (5 bases). The end of the DNA is better explained by TRBJ2-7, so the J call may be wrong. The CDR3 consists of 12 residues. Germline lookup yields CDR1 SGDLS and CDR2 YYNGEE. Here the CDR3 DNA reads TGTGCCAGCAGCGTAGAGGGGTACGAGCAGTACTTC. It translates to CASSVEGYEQYF.

The chain couples TRBV5-4 to TRBJ2-1; 9 bases are shared with TRBD2. Per the germline V gene, CDR1 is SGHNT and CDR2 is YYREEE (reference sequence). The CDR3 sequence is 17 residues long. V shed 3 bases and J 7 bases; nucleotides not matched to a gene: 14. CDR3 in amino acids: CASSWGAGGRGLNEQFF. The DNA of the CDR3 is TGTGCCAGCAGCTGGGGAGCGGGGGGCCGAGGTTTAAATGAGCAGTTCTTC. Full variable domain (outside the CDR3, taken from reference TRBV5-4 and TRBJ2-1): ETGVTQSPTHLIKTRGQQVTLRCSSQSGHNTVSWYQQALGQGPQFIFQYYREEENGRGNFPPRFSGLQFPNYSSELNVNALELDDSALYLCASSWGAGGRGLNEQFFGPGTRLTVL.

The chain has TRBV27 and TRBJ2-1; 9 bases are shared with TRBD1. The junction had 11 bases not matched to a gene; V was cut back by 3 bases and J by 5 bases. The germline CDR1 and CDR2 sequences are MNHEY and SMNVEV (reference sequence). This CDR3 spans 17 amino acids. The CDR3 sequence is CASSFLTAGTGNNEQFF. The CDR3 DNA is TGTGCCAGCAGTTTTTTAACGGCCGGGACAGGGAACAATGAGCAGTTCTTC.

This clone was seen more than once but under ten times. The chain has TRBV15 and TRBJ2-3; TRBD1 might be the D (5 bases). This CDR3 has 12 residues. Trimming removed 5 bases from V and 6 bases from J, with 9 bases in between. Per germline, CDR1 LNHNV and CDR2 YYDKDF (reference sequence). The CDR3 coding sequence is TGTGCCACCAGCCTTGGGGCGGATACGCAGTATTTT. It translates to CATSLGADTQYF.

The V gene is TRBV2, the J gene TRBJ2-5, with 13 nucleotides matching TRBD2. The CDR3 spans 16 residues. J gave up 4 bases and V 5 bases, and 7 bases lay outside the gene matches. In germline, CDR1 is SNHLY, CDR2 FYNNEI. CDR3 region: CASSLQGLAGTETQYF. In DNA, the CDR3 is TGTGCCAGCAGTCTCCAGGGACTAGCGGGAACAGAGACCCAGTACTTC.

V usage is TRBV7-6 and J usage is TRBJ2-6; 7 bases align to TRBD1. The CDR3 has 15 amino acids. V lost 4 bases and J lost 1; bases outside the gene matches: 1. Germline V gives CDR1 SGHVS, CDR2 FNYEAQ. As DNA, the CDR3 is TGTGCCAGCAGCTCGACAGGGTCTGGGGCCAACGTCCTGACTTTC. Its translation is CASSSTGSGANVLTF. Looking up the rest from reference TRBV7-6 and TRBJ2-6 gives the full variable domain: GAGVSQSPRYKVTKRGQDVALRCDPISGHVSLYWYRQALGQGPEFLTYFNYEAQQDKSGLPNDRFSAERPEGSISTLTIQRTEQRDSAMYRCASSSTGSGANVLTFGAGSRLTVL.

The sample holds a few counts of this clone. V gene TRBV18 combines with J gene TRBJ2-7; TRBD1 might be the D (6 bases). The CDR3 is 15 residues long. Germline CDR1 reads KGHSH; CDR2 reads LQKENI. V was shortened by 2 bases and J by 2 bases, with 13 bases between the two germline ends. CDR3 coding DNA: TGTGCCAGCTCACCATTCCTGGCAGGGGCCTACGAGCAGTACTTC. Its protein product is CASSPFLAGAYEQYF. Combining the CDR3 with reference TRBV18 and TRBJ2-7 gives the whole variable domain NAGVMQNPRHLVRRRGQEARLRCSPMKGHSHVYWYRQLPEEGLKFMVYLQKENIIDESGMPKERFSAEFPKEGPSILRIQQVVRGDSAAYFCASSPFLAGAYEQYFGPGTRLTVT.

This CDR3 reads CASSPVGGQNSYEQYF. In nucleotides, the CDR3 is TGTGCCAGCAGCCCAGTGGGGGGGCAGAACTCCTACGAGCAGTACTTC. The chain employs TRBV9 and TRBJ2-7; TRBD2 might be the D (7 bases). The V end was cut by 4 bases, the J end by 0 bases, with 17 bases between. The germline V gene has CDR1 SGDLS and CDR2 YYNGEE. The CDR3 has 16 amino acids. The whole variable domain, filled in from reference TRBV9 and TRBJ2-7, reads DSGVTQTPKHLITATGQRVTLRCSPRSGDLSVYWYQQSLDQGLQFLIQYYNGEERAKGNILERFSAQQFPDLHSELNLSSLELGDSALYFCASSPVGGQNSYEQYFGPGTRLTVT.

V and J are TRBV7-9 and TRBJ1-2; tentative D call: TRBD1 (6 bases). The germline CDR1 and CDR2 sequences are SEHNR and FQNEAQ (reference sequence). Trimming took off 4 bases at V and 4 bases at J, with 22 bases between the two ends. The CDR3 is 17 amino acids. The chain's CDR3 is CASSSNILDRYSYGYTF. For the CDR3, the DNA is TGTGCCAGCAGCTCCAATATACTCGACAGGTATAGCTATGGCTACACCTTC. The full variable domain, rest sourced from reference TRBV7-9 and TRBJ1-2, is DTGVSQNPRHKITKRGQNVTFRCDPISEHNRLYWYRQTLGQGPEFLTYFQNEAQLEKSRLLSDRFSAERPKGSFSTLEIQRTEQGDSAMYLCASSSNILDRYSYGYTFGSGTRLTVV.

This clone has a handful of counts. The CDR3 DNA sequence: TGCGCCAGCAGCTTGGCGACAGGGGAGTACACTGAAGCTTTCTTT. Translated: CASSLATGEYTEAFF. This chain joins TRBV5-1 and TRBJ1-1; 8 bases are a match to TRBD1. The ends lost 0 bases at V and 3 bases at J; junction bases unmatched: 4. Per germline, CDR1 SGHRS and CDR2 YFSETQ. This CDR3 is 15 amino acids long.

This clone has only a few counts. The chain combines TRBV14 with TRBJ2-2, with 10 bases fitting TRBD1. The V and J ends lost 1 base and 4 bases, in that order; junction bases with no gene match: 6. CDR1 is SGHDN and CDR2 is FVKESK in the germline V gene. This CDR3 is 17 amino acids long. CDR3 region: CASSQVGGQGITGELFF. The CDR3 DNA reads as TGTGCCAGCAGCCAAGTTGGGGGACAGGGGATCACCGGGGAGCTGTTTTTT.

V is TRBV5-1 and J is TRBJ1-1, with D possibly being TRBD1 (5 bases). The CDR3 consists of 14 residues. Trimming pared 4 bases from V and 0 bases from J, leaving 10 bases between. Germline CDR1 SGHRS, CDR2 YFSETQ. The chain's CDR3 is CASSVTVLNTEAFF. DNA for the CDR3: TGCGCCAGCAGCGTGACAGTACTGAACACTGAAGCTTTCTTT.

V usage is TRBV5-3 and J usage is TRBJ1-5; 7 bases line up with TRBD1. TRBV5-3 is classed as an ORF, of uncertain function. This CDR3 contains 18 residues. V dropped 0 bases and J dropped 0; count of bases not matched to a gene: 9. The CDR3: CARSLAFGTAYSNQPQHF. Written as DNA, the CDR3 is TGTGCCAGAAGCTTGGCCTTTGGGACAGCTTATAGCAATCAGCCCCAGCATTTT.

The J gene is TRBJ1-6, the V gene TRBV9; D is possibly TRBD1 (6 bases). CDR1 SGDLS and CDR2 YYNGEE come from the germline V gene. Trimming took off 0 bases at V and 9 bases at J, with 10 bases between the two ends. CDR3 length: 14 residues. Here the CDR3 reads CASSVVGGTSPLHF. DNA of the CDR3: TGTGCCAGCAGCGTAGTTGGGGGCACTTCACCCCTCCACTTT.

The chain combines TRBV6-5 with TRBJ1-6; the D gene is possibly TRBD1 (6 bases). This CDR3 region has 16 residues. From germline, CDR1 is MNHEY and CDR2 SVGAGI. Trimming pared 0 bases from V and 6 bases from J, leaving 12 bases between. The CDR3 protein is CASSYSEGHGNSPLHF. DNA of the CDR3: TGTGCCAGCAGTTACTCTGAGGGACACGGTAATTCACCCCTCCACTTT.

This rearrangement joins TRBV6-1 to TRBJ1-4, with D hard to call. The germline V and J ends were trimmed by 4 bases and 3 bases, with 12 bases remaining between them. Looked up from germline, CDR1 is MNHNS and CDR2 is SASEGT. The CDR3 is made up of 15 amino acids. In DNA form, the CDR3 reads TGTGCCAGCAGTGCCGGAGGTTCAGCTAATGAAAAACTGTTTTTT. It codes for CASSAGGSANEKLFF.